Shown below are 9 T cell receptor beta chains from a single sample sequenced in a study of T-cell reconstitution after alpha-beta-depleted transplantation in children. As it was prepared, the TCRbeta library received unique molecular identifiers. TCRdb analysed the PCR reads with MiXCR anew, one entry per CDR3 protein. The profile covers approximately 30,000 distinct CDR3 sequences, with about 6.7% appearing a single time and approximately 30% taken by the ten largest. No antigen has been identified for these receptors. Overall study findings and caveats: Expanded graft clones numbering several hundred reportedly gave rise to alpha-beta T cells about two months after transplant.

The sequences come from peripheral blood, collected 60 days after TCRalphabeta/CD19-depleted stem cell transplant. The receptor source for this set is a child under two years old who had a stem cell transplant for acute myeloid leukemia, so the T cells may come from the graft donor.

By share of the sample, this clonotype is medium-sized. The CDR3 DNA reads TGTGCCAGCAGCCGAGACACAAACAATCAGCCCCAGCATTTT. Protein product: CASSRDTNNQPQHF. V gene TRBV6-5 combines with J gene TRBJ1-5; no firm D call. Deletions cut 6 bases from V and 3 bases from J, with 12 bases between. The CDR3 loop spans 14 amino acids. Germline V gene data show CDR1 as MNHEY and CDR2 as SVGAGI.

This clonotype occurred many times. The V call is TRBV6-5, the J call TRBJ1-5; D possibly corresponds to TRBD1 (5 bases). The V end lost 6 bases, the J end lost 4 bases, and 16 bases lay between the germline ends. The CDR3 has 15 amino acids. Germline CDR1 reads MNHEY; CDR2 reads SVGAGI. This chain's CDR3 is CASSSMGGGNQPQHF. DNA of the CDR3: TGTGCCAGCAGCAGTATGGGGGGAGGAAATCAGCCCCAGCATTTT.

The table lists this clonotype with many counts. The chain combines TRBV25-1 with TRBJ2-3, with D uncertain. Trimming took 5 bases from V and 5 from J, leaving 14 bases between them. This CDR3 spans 14 amino acids. Germline V lookup: CDR1 MGHDK, CDR2 SYGVNS. The chain's CDR3 is CASSPRPTGDTQYF. The CDR3 nucleotides are TGTGCCAGCAGTCCCCGTCCGACCGGAGATACGCAGTATTTT.

Comment on this clonotype: A much larger clone sits a single nucleotide away, making a read error possible. The CDR3 protein is CASSLYGFREQYF. As DNA, the CDR3 is TGCGCCAGCAGCTTATATGGGTTCCGCGAGCAGTACTTC. The gene calls are TRBV5-1 and TRBJ2-7; no reliable D call. The CDR3 runs 13 residues. V was pared by 2 bases and J by 6 bases, with 12 bases between. Per germline, CDR1 SGHRS and CDR2 YFSETQ.

This clonotype was recorded at least ten times. The chain recombines TRBV4-3 with TRBJ1-1; 11 nucleotides match TRBD1. CDR3 length equals 16 residues. V lost 2 bases and J lost 7; bases outside the gene matches: 9. The germline CDR1 and CDR2 sequences are LGHNA and YSLEER. The chain's CDR3 is CASSQTIRDRGSEAFF. The DNA for the CDR3 is TGCGCCAGCAGCCAAACTATCCGGGACAGGGGGAGTGAAGCTTTCTTT.

This clonotype was observed at least ten times. The chain's CDR3 is CSATGGLAGREQYEQYF. CDR3 nucleotides: TGCAGTGCTACCGGAGGACTAGCGGGCCGGGAACAATACGAGCAGTACTTC. This chain uses TRBV20-1 with TRBJ2-7; 11 nucleotides match TRBD2. V gave up 4 bases and J gave up 4 bases; unmatched junction bases: 15. This CDR3 contains 17 residues. Looked up from germline, CDR1 is DFQATT and CDR2 is SNEGSKA (reference sequence).

This clonotype is medium-sized (0.01 to 0.1%). The chain recombines TRBV28 with TRBJ2-7, with TRBD1 as a possible D gene (5 bases). Germline values: CDR1 MDHEN, CDR2 SYDVKM. This CDR3 contains 11 residues. Trimming pared 8 bases from V and 6 bases from J, leaving 11 bases between. The CDR3 nucleotides are TGTGCCAGCCAAGGCAGGGTCGAGCAGTACTTC. Protein sequence: CASQGRVEQYF.

In this sample, this clonotype turned up many times. The CDR3, as DNA: TGTGCCAGCAGCATTAGCGGGGAGACCCAGTACTTC. Residues: CASSISGETQYF. The chain links TRBV7-8 to TRBJ2-5; 7 nucleotides agree with TRBD2. With 5 bases clipped from V and 5 bases from J, the junction kept 2 bases outside the gene matches. The CDR3 is 12 residues long. Germline CDR1 is SGHVS and CDR2 is FQNEAQ.

This clonotype came up many times. J is TRBJ2-7 and V is TRBV4-3; D gene unclear. Trimming took 0 bases from V and 2 from J, leaving 8 bases between them. Germline CDR1 and CDR2: LGHNA and YSLEER. The CDR3 loop spans 14 amino acids. CDR3 coding DNA: TGCGCCAGCAGCCAAGATCGCCGGCCCTACGAGCAGTACTTC. It codes for CASSQDRRPYEQYF.